These T cell receptor beta chains were read from a single sample in a study of OX40 agonist ivuxolimab in advanced cancers. Libraries were prepared by immunoSEQ multiplex PCR; TCRdb keeps only in-frame clonotypes and omits some of them. The profile shows roughly 70,000 clones, approximately 80% of them singletons. The sample here was CD4+ or CD8+ T cells sorted from blood, taken in a trial of the OX40 agonist ivuxolimab. These receptors were obtained from an adult with an advanced solid tumor such as melanoma, head and neck, liver or kidney cancer. The CDR3 runs from the conserved cysteine through the conserved F or W. Each record gives: J gene, D gene, clone size, V gene, CDR3 DNA, CDR3 protein. The D gene is left open where the match is weak. Size is omitted from some rows. Given values are once, few, many or a class for expanded clones.

>TRBJ1-1|.|.|TRBV7-9
TGTGCCAGCGCCCCCAGTGGGGAGAACACTGAAGCTTTCTTT
CASAPSGENTEAFF
>TRBJ1-3|.|.|TRBV6-5
TGTGCCAGCAGTTTAACAGCTCTCTCTGGAAACACCATATATTTT
CASSLTALSGNTIYF
>TRBJ2-2|.|.|TRBV19
TGTGCCAGTACCACACCCCCCGGGGAGCTGTTTTTT
CASTTPPGELFF
>TRBJ2-3|.|.|TRBV5-4
TGTGCCAGCAGCTTGGAGGGCACAGATACGCAGTATTTT
CASSLEGTDTQYF
>TRBJ1-3|TRBD1|.|TRBV19
TGTGCCAGTAGCCAGACAGGGACGCCTGGAAACACCATATATTTT
CASSQTGTPGNTIYF
>TRBJ1-2|TRBD1|.|TRBV13
TGTGCCAGCAGCCCAGGAGCAGGGGGCAATGGCTACACCTTC
CASSPGAGGNGYTF
>TRBJ1-1|.|.|TRBV5-5
TGTGCCAGCAGCTTCGGATCGTGGGGGCCGTGTTTCACTGAAGCTTTCTTT
CASSFGSWGPCFTEAFF
>TRBJ2-3|TRBD2|.|TRBV18
TGTGCCAGCTCCCCATCCCTAGCGGGGGGAGATACGCAGTATTTT
CASSPSLAGGDTQYF
>TRBJ2-5|TRBD2|.|TRBV5-1
TGCGCCAGCAAACGCGGGGGTCAAGAGACCCAGTACTTC
CASKRGGQETQYF
>TRBJ2-2|.|medium-sized|TRBV6-5
TGTGCCAGCAGGGCGGTAAACACCGGGGAGCTGTTTTTT
CASRAVNTGELFF